This T cell receptor beta chain is from a study of cytomegalovirus exposure and HLA in healthy donors. TCRdb keeps only in-frame clones here, not all; method: immunoSEQ multiplex PCR. The sample carries about 130,000 clones, roughly nine tenths recorded once. The CDR3 is 15 residues long. The V gene lost 1 base and the J gene lost 4 bases, with 14 bases spanning the gap. In germline, CDR1 is SGHNT, CDR2 YYREEE (reference sequence). The receptor's source is a woman aged 18-30 years in good health and CMV-seropositive. This chain connects TRBV5-4 to TRBJ1-1; TRBD1 might be the D (5 bases). The sample was PBMCs. CDR3 loop: CASSLRVWGGTEAFF. The DNA for the CDR3 is TGTGCCAGCAGCTTGCGGGTGTGGGGGGGCACTGAAGCTTTCTTT. The full variable domain, completed using reference TRBV5-4 and TRBJ1-1, is ETGVTQSPTHLIKTRGQQVTLRCSSQSGHNTVSWYQQALGQGPQFIFQYYREEENGRGNFPPRFSGLQFPNYSSELNVNALELDDSALYLCASSLRVWGGTEAFFGQGTRLTVV.